This T cell receptor beta chain came from a study of blood T cells in healthy people across ages. A second PCR, run for about 7 to 11 cycles, used a sample-barcoded 5' primer plus a J-beta primer mix. Tagging of each cDNA molecule was performed by a template-switch adaptor with 12 random nucleotides. TCRdb called the 5' RACE reads again in MiXCR, with one record for every CDR3 protein. The sample includes 700,000 or so distinct CDR3 sequences, 20% to 25% of them seen just once. V was cut by 0 bases and J by 0 bases, with 15 bases left in between. Germline V gene lookup returns CDR1 LNHNV and CDR2 YYDKDF (reference sequence). The CDR3 spans 17 residues. This clonotype came up a few times.

The rearrangement joins TRBV15 to TRBJ2-7; possibly TRBD2 for D (6 bases). This sequence originates from a man aged 65 to 79 in good health. The specimen sequenced was blood. The CDR3 sequence: CATSRDGQGLSSYEQYF. The CDR3 DNA sequence: TGTGCCACCAGCAGAGATGGGCAGGGACTCAGCTCCTACGAGCAGTACTTC.